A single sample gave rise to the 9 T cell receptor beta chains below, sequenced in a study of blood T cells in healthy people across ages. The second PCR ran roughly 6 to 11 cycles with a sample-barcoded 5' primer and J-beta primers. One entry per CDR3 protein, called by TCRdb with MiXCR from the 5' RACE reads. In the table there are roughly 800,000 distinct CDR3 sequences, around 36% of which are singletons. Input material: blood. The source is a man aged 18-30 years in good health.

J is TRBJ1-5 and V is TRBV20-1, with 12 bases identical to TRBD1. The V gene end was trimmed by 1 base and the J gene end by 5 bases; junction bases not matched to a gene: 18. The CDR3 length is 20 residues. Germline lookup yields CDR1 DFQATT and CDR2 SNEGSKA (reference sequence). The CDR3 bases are TGCAGTGCTAGAGGGGGTGAGGGACAGGGGGCGAGCAGGTTCCATCAGCCCCAGCATTTT. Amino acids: CSARGGEGQGASRFHQPQHF.

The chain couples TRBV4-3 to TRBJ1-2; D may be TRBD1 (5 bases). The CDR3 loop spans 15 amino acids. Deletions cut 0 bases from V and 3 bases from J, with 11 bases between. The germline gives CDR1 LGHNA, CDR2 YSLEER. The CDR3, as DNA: TGCGCCAGCAGCCAAGAGGAGGGGACTGACTATGGCTACACCTTC. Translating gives CASSQEEGTDYGYTF.

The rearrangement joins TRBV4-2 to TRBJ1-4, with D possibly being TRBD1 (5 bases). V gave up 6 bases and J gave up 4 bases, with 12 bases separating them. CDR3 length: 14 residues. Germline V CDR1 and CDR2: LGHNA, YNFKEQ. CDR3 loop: CASRVGTGNEKLFF. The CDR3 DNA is TGTGCCAGCAGAGTGGGGACCGGTAATGAAAAACTGTTTTTT.

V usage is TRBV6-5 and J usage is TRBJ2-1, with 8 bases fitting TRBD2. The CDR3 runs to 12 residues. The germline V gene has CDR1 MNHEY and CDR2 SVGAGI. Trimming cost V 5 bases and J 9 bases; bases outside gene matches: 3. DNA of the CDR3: TGTGCCAGCAGTATGAGCGGGGGTGAGCAGTTCTTC. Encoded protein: CASSMSGGEQFF.

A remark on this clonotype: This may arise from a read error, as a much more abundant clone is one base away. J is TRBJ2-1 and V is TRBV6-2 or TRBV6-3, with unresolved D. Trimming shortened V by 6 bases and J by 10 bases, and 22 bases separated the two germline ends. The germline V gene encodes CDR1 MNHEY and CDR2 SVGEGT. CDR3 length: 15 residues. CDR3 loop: CASSALPRTNYEQFF. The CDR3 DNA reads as TGTGCCAGCAGCGCACTCCCCCGAACAAACTACGAGCAGTTCTTC.

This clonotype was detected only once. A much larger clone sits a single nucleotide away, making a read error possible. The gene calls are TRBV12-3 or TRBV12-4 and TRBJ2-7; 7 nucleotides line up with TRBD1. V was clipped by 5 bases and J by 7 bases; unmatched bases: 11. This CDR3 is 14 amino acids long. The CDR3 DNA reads TGTGCCAGCAGTACCCGACAGGGTGGGAATGAGCAGTACTTC. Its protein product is CASSTRQGGNEQYF.

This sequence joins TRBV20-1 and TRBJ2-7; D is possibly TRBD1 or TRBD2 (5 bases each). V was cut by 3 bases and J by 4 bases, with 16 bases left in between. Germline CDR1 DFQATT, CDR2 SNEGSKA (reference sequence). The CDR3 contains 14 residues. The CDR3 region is CSASEWDHDYEQYF. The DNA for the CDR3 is TGCAGTGCTAGTGAGTGGGACCATGATTACGAGCAGTACTTC.

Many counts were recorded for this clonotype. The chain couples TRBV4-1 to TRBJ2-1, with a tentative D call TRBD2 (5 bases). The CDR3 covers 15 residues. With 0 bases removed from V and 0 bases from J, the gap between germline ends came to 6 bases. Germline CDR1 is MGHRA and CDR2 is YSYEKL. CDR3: CASSQDTSSYNEQFF. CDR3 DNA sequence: TGCGCCAGCAGCCAAGATACTAGCTCCTACAATGAGCAGTTCTTC.

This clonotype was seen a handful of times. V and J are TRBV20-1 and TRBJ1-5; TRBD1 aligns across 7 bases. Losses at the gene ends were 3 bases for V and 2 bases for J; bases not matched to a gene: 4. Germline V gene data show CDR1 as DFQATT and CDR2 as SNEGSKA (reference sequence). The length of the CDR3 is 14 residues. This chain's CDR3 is CSARTGRRNQPQHF. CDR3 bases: TGCAGTGCTAGGACAGGGAGGCGCAATCAGCCCCAGCATTTT.